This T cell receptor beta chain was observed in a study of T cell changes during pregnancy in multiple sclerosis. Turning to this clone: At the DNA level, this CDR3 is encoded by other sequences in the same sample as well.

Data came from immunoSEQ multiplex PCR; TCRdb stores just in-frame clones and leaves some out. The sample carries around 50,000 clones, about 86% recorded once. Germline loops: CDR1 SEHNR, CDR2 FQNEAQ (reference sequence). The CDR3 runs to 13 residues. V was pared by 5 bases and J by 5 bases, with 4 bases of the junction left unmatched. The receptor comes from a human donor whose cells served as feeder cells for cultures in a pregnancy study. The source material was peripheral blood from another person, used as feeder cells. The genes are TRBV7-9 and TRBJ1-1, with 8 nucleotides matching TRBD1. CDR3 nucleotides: TGTGCCAGCAGCCTCACAGGGGGGACTGAAGCTTTCTTT. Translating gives CASSLTGGTEAFF.